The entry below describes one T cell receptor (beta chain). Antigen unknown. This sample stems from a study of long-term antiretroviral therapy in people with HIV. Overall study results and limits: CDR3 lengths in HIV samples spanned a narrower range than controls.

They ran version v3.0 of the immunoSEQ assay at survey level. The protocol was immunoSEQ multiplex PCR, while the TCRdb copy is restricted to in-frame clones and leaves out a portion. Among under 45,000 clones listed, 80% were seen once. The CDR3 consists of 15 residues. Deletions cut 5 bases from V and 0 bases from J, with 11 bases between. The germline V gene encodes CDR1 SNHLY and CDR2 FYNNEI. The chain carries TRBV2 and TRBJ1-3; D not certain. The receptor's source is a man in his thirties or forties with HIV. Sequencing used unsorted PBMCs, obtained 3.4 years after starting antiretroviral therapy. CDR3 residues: CASSLGLNSGNTIYF. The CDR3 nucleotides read TGTGCCAGCAGTTTAGGACTTAACTCTGGAAACACCATATATTTT.